This T cell receptor beta chain appears in the sequencing data of a study of patients and donors after allogeneic stem cell transplantation. MiXCR was run by TCRdb on the RT-PCR reads, yielding one entry per CDR3 protein. The sample records some 1,600 distinct CDR3 sequences, around 3.6% being singletons. This clonotype is termed large (0.1 to 1%). This receptor was taken from a human donor who was either an allogeneic HSCT recipient or a stem cell or donor lymphocyte infusion donor (not recorded which). It is not recorded whose cells these are; they may come from a transplant donor. The sequencing sample was made of blood, either unsorted or a sorted T cell fraction (not recorded which).

Written as DNA, the CDR3 is TGTGCCGCTGGCTCCTACGAGCAGTACTTC. Residues: CAAGSYEQYF. The chain combines TRBV28 with TRBJ2-7; no definite D call. The CDR3 extends over 10 amino acids. The germline V and J ends were trimmed by 11 bases and 0 bases, with 5 bases remaining between them. Germline V gene lookup returns CDR1 MDHEN and CDR2 SYDVKM.